The T cell receptor (beta chain) under discussion was sequenced for a study of T cell clonotyping in hematopoietic cell transplantation. Comments on this clone: Its antigen remains unknown.

Some clones are missing from TCRdb's copy, which holds only in-frame ones; the method was immunoSEQ multiplex PCR. The table shows fewer than 70,000 clones, with about 93% occurring only once. Findings and caveats of the study: Few recipient clonotypes overlapped donors; over 97% were de novo at given depth.

The CDR3 spans 16 residues. The germline gives CDR1 LNHNV, CDR2 YYDKDF (reference sequence). V was pared by 0 bases and J by 0 bases, with 11 bases between. Sequenced input: peripheral blood mononuclear cells. The sequence was collected from a man in his fifties or sixties in good health. Some clones in this sample may be carry-over from other donors' samples. The V gene is TRBV15, the J gene TRBJ1-2; D may be TRBD1 (6 bases). CDR3 in DNA: TGTGCCACCAGCAGAGATTACGGGACATCTAACTATGGCTACACCTTC. Translated: CATSRDYGTSNYGYTF.